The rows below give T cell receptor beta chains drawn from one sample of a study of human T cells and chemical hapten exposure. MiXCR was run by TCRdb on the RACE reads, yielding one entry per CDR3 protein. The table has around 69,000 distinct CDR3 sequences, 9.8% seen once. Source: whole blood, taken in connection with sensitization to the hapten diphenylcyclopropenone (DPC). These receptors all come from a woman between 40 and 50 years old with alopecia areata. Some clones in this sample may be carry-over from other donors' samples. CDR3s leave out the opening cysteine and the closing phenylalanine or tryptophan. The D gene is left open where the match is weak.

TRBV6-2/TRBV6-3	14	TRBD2	ASSYSGGALWETQY
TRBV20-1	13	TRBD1	SARDHRGGNQPQH
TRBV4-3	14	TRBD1	ASSQDWQGVQETQY
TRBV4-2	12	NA	ASSQDHRTDTQY
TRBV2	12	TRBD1	AAPRQGFYNEQF
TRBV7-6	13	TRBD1	ASSSDRGWAYEQY
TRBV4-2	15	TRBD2	ASSQAETSGNYNEQF
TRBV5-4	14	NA	ASSFRPAGSNSPLH
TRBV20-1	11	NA	SALDRFNSPLH
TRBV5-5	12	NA	ASSLIVDQETQY
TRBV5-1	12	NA	ASSLDYGTDTQY
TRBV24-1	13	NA	ATSDRAEATDTQY
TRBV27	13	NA	ASSYAGSMGTEAF
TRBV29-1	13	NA	SAMGRAARSEKLF
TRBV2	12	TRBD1	ASSPGTGRRELF
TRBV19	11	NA	ASSIYRNQPQH
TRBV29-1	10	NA	SVGDLNTEAF
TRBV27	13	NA	ASSLSKASGYEQY
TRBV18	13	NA	ASSLRETDTDTQY
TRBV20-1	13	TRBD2	SARDWVSGVLEQF
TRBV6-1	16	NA	ASIMMDSRLSYNSPLH
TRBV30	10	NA	AWKADGVEQY
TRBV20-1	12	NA	SASKGTTTYEQY
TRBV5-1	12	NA	ASNPDQRDNEQF
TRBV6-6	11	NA	ASRGLTTDTQY
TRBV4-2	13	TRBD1	ARSLGDRNTGELF
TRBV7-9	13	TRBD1	ASSTRQGVINTIY
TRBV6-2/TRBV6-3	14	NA	ASSRGGTSGANVLT
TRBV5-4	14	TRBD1	ASSQRDRGSGEKLF
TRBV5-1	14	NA	ASSLGQEVAKNIQY
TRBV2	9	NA	ASSGASLVY
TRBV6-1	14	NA	ASSEAPVGINSPLH
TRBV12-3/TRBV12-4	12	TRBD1	ATAGGIGADTQY
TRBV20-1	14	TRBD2	SARPSGGAVRYEQY
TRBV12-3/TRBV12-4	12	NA	ASSLRGQSYGYT
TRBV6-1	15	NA	ASSEASTGLAQETQY
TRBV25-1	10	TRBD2	AAGGGSYEQY
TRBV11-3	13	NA	ASSLEGQQYNEQF
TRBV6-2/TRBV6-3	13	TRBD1	ASSYSGNRGQPQH
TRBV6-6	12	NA	ASSPSGGNQPQH
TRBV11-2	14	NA	ASSLDFGQLSDTQY
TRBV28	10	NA	ASNTSPYEQY
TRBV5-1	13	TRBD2	ASSPGLAAQETQY
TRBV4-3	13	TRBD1	ASSQSRQGYTEAF
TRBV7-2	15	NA	ASSPYPPGRVNSPLH
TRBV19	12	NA	ASSIYGHFYGYT
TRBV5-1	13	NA	ASSRGDGSYNEQF
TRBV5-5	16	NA	ASSLANPLWAGSYEQY
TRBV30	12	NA	AWSVPGRDQPQH
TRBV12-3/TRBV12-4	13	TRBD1	ASTPTGRRNQPQH
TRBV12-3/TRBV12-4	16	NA	ASSLRSSGPHSNQPQH
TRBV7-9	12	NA	ASSLASLDSEAF
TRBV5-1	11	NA	ASSLDQIYGYT
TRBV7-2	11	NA	ASGWQGSETQY